This T cell receptor (beta chain) is drawn from a study of early T cells in non-severe SARS-CoV-2 infection. Study in general: Whole-blood bulk RNA, unsorted, was sequenced, and chains were unpaired.

Many counts were recorded for this clonotype. Its specificity is not known. Study-wide findings and caveats: The VDJdb matching leaned toward anti-spike CD8 responses and overlooked private and CD4 specificities.

Attached unique molecular identifiers marked individual cDNA molecules. From the 5' RACE reads, TCRdb called clonotypes with MiXCR, one entry per CDR3 protein. Of approximately 64,000 distinct CDR3 sequences in the sample, just over 20% are singletons; the top ten hold 16%. This receptor was taken from an adult who was a healthcare worker with PCR-confirmed SARS-CoV-2 infection or an uninfected control (not recorded which). The material was whole blood, obtained at baseline.

CDR3 in DNA: TGCGCCAGCTCAGGCAGTAGCAATCAGCCCCAGCATTTT. It encodes CASSGSSNQPQHF. The rearrangement links TRBV4-1 to TRBJ1-5; no clear D. CDR1 MGHRA and CDR2 YSYEKL come from the germline V gene. The V and J ends lost 8 bases and 0 bases respectively, with 8 bases between them. The CDR3 contains 13 residues.